This T cell receptor (beta chain) was obtained from a study of blood T cell repertoires in COVID-19. In the study overall: COVID-19 samples, acute and convalescent, were from the United States, Italy and Spain. PBMCs, B-cell-depleted T cells, or T cells provided the cDNA or gDNA that made up the material.

CDR1 is MNHEY and CDR2 is SMNVEV in the germline V gene (reference sequence). The CDR3 sequence is 16 residues long. J lost 8 bases, V lost 3 bases, and 9 bases had no gene match. Assay: immunoSEQ multiplex PCR; the TCRdb copy retains only in-frame clones and omits some. The top ten clones hold 0.99% of a sample with hundreds of thousands of clones, approximately 90% of them seen once. Sequenced: peripheral blood. This chain uses TRBV27 with TRBJ1-6; 8 nucleotides line up with TRBD1. The clonotype was recovered from a woman aged 40 to 50 who had recovered from COVID-19. The CDR3 sequence: CASSLGTGLGDSPLHF. The DNA of the CDR3 is TGTGCCAGCAGTTTGGGGACAGGTCTTGGGGATTCACCCCTCCACTTT.